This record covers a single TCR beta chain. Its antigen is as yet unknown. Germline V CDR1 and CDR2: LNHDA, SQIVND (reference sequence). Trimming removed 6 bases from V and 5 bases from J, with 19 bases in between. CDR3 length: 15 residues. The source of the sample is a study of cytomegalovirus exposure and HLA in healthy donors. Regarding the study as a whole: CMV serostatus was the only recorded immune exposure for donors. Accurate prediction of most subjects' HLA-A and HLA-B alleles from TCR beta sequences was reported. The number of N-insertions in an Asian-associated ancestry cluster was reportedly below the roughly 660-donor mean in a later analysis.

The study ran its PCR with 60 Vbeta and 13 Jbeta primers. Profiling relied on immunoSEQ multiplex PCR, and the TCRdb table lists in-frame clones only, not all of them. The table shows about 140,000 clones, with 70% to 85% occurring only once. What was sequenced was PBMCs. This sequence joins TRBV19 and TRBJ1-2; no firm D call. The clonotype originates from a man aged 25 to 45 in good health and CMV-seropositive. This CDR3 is CASSSTWAGRYGYTF. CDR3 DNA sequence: TGTGCCAGTAGCTCCACTTGGGCCGGTAGGTATGGCTACACCTTC.